The 8 T cell receptor beta chains reported below all come from one sample, sequenced in a study of blood T cell repertoires in COVID-19. Generated by immunoSEQ multiplex PCR, the TCRdb table keeps only in-frame clones and is missing some. The sample shows under 90,000 clones, roughly 77% of them seen only once. Input material: peripheral blood. These TCRs come from a man aged 50-60 years with active or convalescent COVID-19.

The CDR3 DNA reads as TGTGCCAGCAGCCCGGACAGGTTGGCTTTGAACACTGAAGCTTTCTTT. Translated: CASSPDRLALNTEAFF. The chain recombines TRBV5-6 with TRBJ1-1; 7 nucleotides line up with TRBD1. Per germline, CDR1 SGHDT and CDR2 YYEEEE. CDR3 length: 16 amino acids. V was pared by 4 bases and J by 0 bases, with 9 bases of the junction left unmatched. Using reference TRBV5-6 and TRBJ1-1 for the parts outside the CDR3, the full variable domain is DAGVTQSPTHLIKTRGQQVTLRCSPKSGHDTVSWYQQALGQGPQFIFQYYEEEERQRGNFPDRFSGHQFPNYSSELNVNALLLGDSALYLCASSPDRLALNTEAFFGQGTRLTVV.

The table lists this clone with a few counts. The chain uses TRBV7-6 and TRBJ2-2; D is perhaps TRBD2 (6 bases). V shed 4 bases and J shed 0 bases, with 12 bases lying between them. This CDR3 spans 16 amino acids. Germline-derived CDR1 and CDR2 are SGHVS and FNYEAQ. CDR3 in DNA: TGTGCCAGCAGCTGGGGGACGGGGGCGAACACCGGGGAGCTGTTTTTT. Protein product: CASSWGTGANTGELFF.

This clone was seen a handful of times. The rearrangement uses TRBV18 and TRBJ2-7, with 9 nucleotides matching TRBD1. In germline, CDR1 is KGHSH, CDR2 LQKENI. V trimming: 3 bases; J trimming: 3 bases; junction bases outside the gene matches: 3. The CDR3 spans 14 residues. CDR3 sequence reads: CASSPTGGVYEQYF. CDR3 bases: TGTGCCAGCTCACCGACAGGGGGAGTCTACGAGCAGTACTTC.

The CDR3 protein is CAISEGQGAKQPQHF. In nucleotides, the CDR3 is TGTGCCATCAGTGAGGGACAGGGGGCAAAGCAGCCCCAGCATTTT. The J gene is TRBJ1-5, the V gene TRBV10-3; the match to TRBD1 covers 11 bases. Germline V gene sequence: CDR1 ENHRY, CDR2 SYGVKD. This CDR3 region has 15 residues. V was clipped by 2 bases and J by 7 bases; unmatched bases: 4.

This chain links TRBV11-2 with TRBJ1-1; D perhaps matches TRBD1 (6 bases). CDR3 length: 16 amino acids. CDR1 SGHAT and CDR2 FQNNGV come from the germline V gene. Trimming cost V 4 bases and J 1 base, with 16 bases left between them. The CDR3 coding sequence is TGTGCCAGCAGCTCATTGCAGGGGCGCCCGAACACTGAAGCTTTCTTT. This codes for CASSSLQGRPNTEAFF. Full variable domain (remainder filled in from reference TRBV11-2 and TRBJ1-1): EAGVAQSPRYKIIEKRQSVAFWCNPISGHATLYWYQQILGQGPKLLIQFQNNGVVDDSQLPKDRFSAERLKGVDSTLKIQPAKLEDSAVYLCASSSLQGRPNTEAFFGQGTRLTVV.

The CDR3 sequence: CASSFGGGLYNEQFF. The CDR3 coding sequence is TGTGCCAGCAGTTTCGGGGGGGGGCTCTACAATGAGCAGTTCTTC. The chain couples TRBV6-2 or TRBV6-3 to TRBJ2-1; 8 positions agree with TRBD2. V was clipped by 4 bases and J by 3 bases; unmatched bases: 5. Germline values: CDR1 MNHEY, CDR2 SVGEGT. This CDR3 region has 15 residues.

The CDR3 spells CASSWGLAGDGETQYF. The DNA of the CDR3 is TGTGCCAGCAGCTGGGGACTAGCGGGGGATGGGGAGACCCAGTACTTC. The chain couples TRBV7-9 to TRBJ2-5; 14 positions match TRBD2. Germline values: CDR1 SEHNR, CDR2 FQNEAQ (reference sequence). Unmatched junction bases numbered 6, after V lost 4 bases and J lost 5 bases. CDR3 length: 16 amino acids.

This chain's CDR3 is CASSLNRGHEQYF. The CDR3 bases are TGTGCCAGCAGTTTAAACAGGGGGCACGAGCAGTACTTC. The rearrangement links TRBV12-3 or TRBV12-4 to TRBJ2-7, with TRBD1 matching over 9 bases. The junction had 1 base not matched to a gene; V was cut back by 2 bases and J by 5 bases. CDR3 length: 13 residues.